A single sample is the source of the 22 T cell receptor beta chains below, sequenced in a study of cytomegalovirus exposure and HLA in healthy donors. 60 Vbeta and 13 Jbeta primers were used in PCR. Assay: immunoSEQ multiplex PCR; the TCRdb copy retains only in-frame clones and omits some. The sample has more than 140,000 clones, about 80% seen once. The sequencing sample was made of PBMCs. These TCRs come from a man aged 30-40 years in good health and CMV-seropositive.

The sample holds one count of this clone. The junction departs from germline at one end; a sequencing error may be responsible. The rearrangement joins TRBV15 to TRBJ1-5; 7 nucleotides match TRBD1. The germline gives CDR1 LNHNV, CDR2 YYDKDF (reference sequence). The CDR3 loop spans 14 amino acids. CDR3 protein: CATSGDREVLPQHF. In DNA, the CDR3 is TGTGCCACCAGCGGAGACAGGGAGGTCTTGCCCCAGCATTTT.

In its sample, this clone was seen once. This sequence joins TRBV5-6 and TRBJ1-3, with 7 bases lining up with TRBD1. This CDR3 is 16 amino acids long. CDR1 and CDR2 from the germline V gene are SGHDT and YYEEEE. V lost 6 bases to trimming and J lost 4 bases; unmatched junction nucleotides: 13. The CDR3 here is CASTTSDRFAGNTIYF. As DNA, the CDR3 is TGTGCCAGCACCACCTCGGACAGGTTCGCAGGAAACACCATATATTTT.

The V call is TRBV6-1, the J call TRBJ1-5; no reliable D call. The CDR3 runs 16 residues. Deletions cut 4 bases from V and 2 bases from J, with 15 bases between. Germline V gene sequence: CDR1 MNHNS, CDR2 SASEGT. The DNA for the CDR3 is TGTGCCAGCAGTGGGCCCACCCCGAGGGGCAATCAGCCCCAGCATTTT. Residues: CASSGPTPRGNQPQHF.

A single count supports this clone. The chain couples TRBV4-1 to TRBJ2-5, with 9 bases aligning to TRBD2. V dropped 4 bases and J dropped 1; count of bases not matched to a gene: 10. The CDR3 runs to 17 residues. Per the germline V gene, CDR1 is MGHRA and CDR2 is YSYEKL. This CDR3 is CASSPSGLASFQETQYF. CDR3 sequence (DNA): TGCGCCAGCAGCCCTTCTGGACTAGCGTCCTTCCAAGAGACCCAGTACTTC.

The chain employs TRBV27 and TRBJ2-7, with D perhaps matching TRBD1 (5 bases). V dropped 7 bases and J dropped 3 bases, with 13 bases sitting between them. Germline V gene sequence: CDR1 MNHEY, CDR2 SMNVEV (reference sequence). The CDR3 sequence is 13 residues long. The CDR3 DNA reads TGTGCCAGCAAAATTAGTCAGGGCTACGAGCAGTACTTC. Its protein product is CASKISQGYEQYF.

The chain couples TRBV6-1 to TRBJ1-2, with 7 bases matching TRBD1. The CDR3 is 14 amino acids. The germline gives CDR1 MNHNS, CDR2 SASEGT. V shed 2 bases, J shed 2 bases, and the junction held 2 bases outside the gene matches. This CDR3 is CASSEQGVNYGYTF. The CDR3 DNA reads as TGTGCCAGCAGTGAACAGGGGGTGAACTATGGCTACACCTTC.

The chain uses TRBV28 and TRBJ1-2; perhaps TRBD1 as D (5 bases). The CDR3 length is 14 residues. The ends were cut back, 2 bases at V and 4 bases at J, with 11 bases in the middle. Germline assignment: CDR1 MDHEN and CDR2 SYDVKM. This CDR3 reads CASSLRAGIYGYTF. Written as DNA, the CDR3 is TGTGCCAGCAGTTTACGCGCAGGGATCTATGGCTACACCTTC.

V usage is TRBV6-5 and J usage is TRBJ1-1; D unresolved. The CDR3 is 15 amino acids. Germline CDR1 and CDR2: MNHEY and SVGAGI. V lost 0 bases, J lost 0 bases, and 8 bases lay in between. CDR3 sequence reads: CASSYSFRMNTEAFF. The CDR3 region has the DNA TGTGCCAGCAGTTACTCCTTCAGAATGAACACTGAAGCTTTCTTT.

The chain joins TRBV7-9 to TRBJ2-7; D might be TRBD2 (5 bases). CDR3 size: 14 residues. Germline V gene sequence: CDR1 SEHNR, CDR2 FQNEAQ (reference sequence). V was pared by 3 bases and J by 5 bases, with 14 bases between. For the CDR3, the DNA is TGTGCCAGCAGCTTTGTTAATAGCGCCGACGAGCAGTACTTC. This translates into CASSFVNSADEQYF.

V and J are TRBV28 and TRBJ2-1; perhaps TRBD2 as D (5 bases). This CDR3 is built from 10 residues. In germline, CDR1 is MDHEN, CDR2 SYDVKM. V dropped 5 bases and J dropped 9 bases, with 5 bases sitting between them. CDR3: CASSGGEQFF. DNA of the CDR3: TGTGCCAGCAGTGGAGGTGAGCAGTTCTTC.

The chain employs TRBV27 and TRBJ1-2; D is ambiguous. Germline lookup yields CDR1 MNHEY and CDR2 SMNVEV (reference sequence). CDR3 length: 15 amino acids. V gave up 0 bases and J gave up 13 bases, with 21 bases separating them. The CDR3 spells CASSLSAALILPCTF. The CDR3 DNA sequence: TGTGCCAGCAGTTTATCAGCAGCACTAATACTTCCGTGCACCTTC.

The chain carries TRBV6-6 and TRBJ1-5, with D possibly matching TRBD1 (6 bases). Trimming removed 10 bases at V and 2 bases at J, with 12 bases between. The CDR3 has 13 residues. The germline CDR1 and CDR2 sequences are MNHNY and SVGAGI (reference sequence). As DNA, the CDR3 is TGTGCCATCTGGGGGCAGGGCAATCAGCCCCAGCATTTT. It translates to CAIWGQGNQPQHF.

Points on this clone: At the DNA level, this CDR3 is encoded by other sequences in the same sample as well. The gene calls are TRBV7-8 and TRBJ2-3; 7 positions agree with TRBD1. Germline CDR1 SGHVS, CDR2 FQNEAQ. The CDR3 has 16 amino acids. J gave up 4 bases and V 5 bases, and 12 bases lay outside the gene matches. The CDR3 is CASSRFDWTGSDTQYF. Written as DNA, the CDR3 is TGTGCCAGCAGCCGTTTTGATTGGACAGGTTCAGATACGCAGTATTTT. The full variable domain, completed using reference TRBV7-8 and TRBJ2-3, is GAGVSQSPRYKVAKRGQDVALRCDPISGHVSLFWYQQALGQGPEFLTYFQNEAQLDKSGLPSDRFFAERPEGSVSTLKIQRTQQEDSAVYLCASSRFDWTGSDTQYFGPGTRLTVL.

The rearrangement joins TRBV28 to TRBJ2-3; TRBD1 agrees at 7 bases. CDR3 length: 16 amino acids. V shed 4 bases and J 3 bases; nucleotides not matched to a gene: 10. Germline loops: CDR1 MDHEN, CDR2 SYDVKM. This CDR3 is CASSSRQGARTDTQYF. The CDR3 DNA reads as TGTGCCAGCAGTTCCAGACAGGGTGCTCGAACAGATACGCAGTATTTT.

This chain joins TRBV28 and TRBJ1-1; 12 nucleotides line up with TRBD1. The CDR3 runs to 14 residues. The V gene end was trimmed by 6 bases and the J gene end by 7 bases; junction bases not matched to a gene: 6. Germline CDR1 reads MDHEN; CDR2 reads SYDVKM. CDR3 bases: TGTGCCAGCAGACCGGGACAGGGGGCTGTTGAAGCTTTCTTT. Encoded protein: CASRPGQGAVEAFF.

V usage is TRBV14 and J usage is TRBJ2-2; the D is unclear. The V end lost 0 bases, the J end lost 5 bases, and 10 bases lay between the germline ends. The CDR3 has 15 amino acids. Germline CDR1 is SGHDN and CDR2 is FVKESK. CDR3 amino acids: CASSQDFPVTGELFF. CDR3 DNA: TGTGCCAGCAGCCAAGATTTTCCGGTTACCGGGGAGCTGTTTTTT.

This clone has just a few counts. Other DNA sequences in this sample translate to the same CDR3. The chain couples TRBV11-2 to TRBJ2-3, with 9 bases aligning to TRBD2. V gave up 4 bases and J gave up 2 bases; unmatched junction bases: 4. This CDR3 is built from 15 residues. Germline V lookup: CDR1 SGHAT, CDR2 FQNNGV. CDR3 nucleotide sequence: TGTGCCAGCAGCTCCAGCGGGAGGCACACAGATACGCAGTATTTT. Translating gives CASSSSGRHTDTQYF.

This clone appeared once. The chain links TRBV9 to TRBJ2-3, with D unresolved. The CDR3 spans 12 residues. Germline CDR1 and CDR2: SGDLS and YYNGEE. Trimming removed 4 bases at V and 2 bases at J, with 5 bases between. Here the CDR3 reads CASSPDTDTQYF. The CDR3 nucleotides are TGTGCCAGCAGCCCAGACACAGATACGCAGTATTTT.

J is TRBJ1-3 and V is TRBV6-6; no reliable D call. The CDR3 loop spans 14 amino acids. Germline V gene data show CDR1 as MNHNY and CDR2 as SVGAGI (reference sequence). Trimming left V 5 bases short and J 0 bases short, with 8 bases between. CDR3 DNA: TGTGCCAGCAGTCTCGGGTCCTCTGGAAACACCATATATTTT. This gives the protein CASSLGSSGNTIYF.

The chain links TRBV7-2 to TRBJ2-3, with TRBD2 identical over 12 bases. The germline V gene has CDR1 SGHTA and CDR2 FQGNSA. Trimming removed 5 bases from V and 1 base from J; junction bases left unmatched: 4. The CDR3 is 16 residues long. As DNA, the CDR3 is TGTGCCAGCAGCCCCTGGACTAGCGGGGGCACAGATACGCAGTATTTT. Translated, it gives CASSPWTSGGTDTQYF.

The chain couples TRBV18 to TRBJ2-5; possible D gene TRBD1, 5 bases. CDR3 size: 15 residues. V dropped 2 bases and J dropped 0 bases, with 10 bases sitting between them. CDR1 KGHSH and CDR2 LQKENI come from the germline V gene. The DNA of the CDR3 is TGTGCCAGCTCACCATTTTTGACAGACCAAGAGACCCAGTACTTC. Translated, it gives CASSPFLTDQETQYF.

This sequence joins TRBV19 and TRBJ1-1; maybe TRBD1 (5 bases). Germline-derived CDR1 and CDR2 are LNHDA and SQIVND (reference sequence). The ends were cut back, 6 bases at V and 2 bases at J, with 13 bases in the middle. The CDR3 runs 14 residues. The DNA of the CDR3 is TGTGCCAGTAGCCCGTTGGGGACTAACACTGAAGCTTTCTTT. Its translation is CASSPLGTNTEAFF.